These 27 T cell receptor beta chains originate from one sample sequenced in a study of identical twins. TCRdb ran MiXCR on the 5' RACE reads and lists one entry per CDR3 protein. The table lists 200,000 to 300,000 distinct CDR3 sequences, about 13% of them singletons. This sample was shared with a second study, whose subject was yellow fever vaccine responses in identical twins.

Sequenced input: memory (CD45RO+) T cells sorted from blood. The receptors were gathered from a woman aged 18-35 years in good health.

This chain uses TRBV5-6 with TRBJ1-6; D unclear. The CDR3 is 15 residues long. CDR1 SGHDT and CDR2 YYEEEE come from the germline V gene. V lost 4 bases, J lost 6 bases, and 14 bases lay in between. The CDR3 DNA follows: TGTGCCAGCAGCACCCTGGGTGGGGTTAATTCACCCCTCCACTTT. As protein: CASSTLGGVNSPLHF. Combining the CDR3 with reference TRBV5-6 and TRBJ1-6 gives the whole variable domain DAGVTQSPTHLIKTRGQQVTLRCSPKSGHDTVSWYQQALGQGPQFIFQYYEEEERQRGNFPDRFSGHQFPNYSSELNVNALLLGDSALYLCASSTLGGVNSPLHFGNGTRLTVT.

This clonotype occurred a few times. The J gene is TRBJ2-1, the V gene TRBV6-2 or TRBV6-3; D could derive from TRBD1 or TRBD2 (7 bases each). Germline V lookup: CDR1 MNHEY, CDR2 SVGEGT. The length of the CDR3 is 13 residues. V lost 6 bases and J lost 8, with 14 bases in between. The CDR3 protein is CASRAPGGDEQFF. CDR3 bases: TGTGCCAGCAGAGCGCCAGGGGGGGATGAGCAGTTCTTC.

This clonotype was detected only a few times. The chain is built from TRBV12-3 or TRBV12-4 and TRBJ2-2, with 8 nucleotides matching TRBD2. Unmatched junction bases numbered 5, after V lost 6 bases and J lost 5 bases. CDR3 length: 14 residues. The DNA for the CDR3 is TGTGCCAGCAGGAGCGGGAGTCTGACCGGGGAGCTGTTTTTT. It translates to CASRSGSLTGELFF.

This sequence joins TRBV20-1 and TRBJ2-2; TRBD2 aligns across 9 bases. This CDR3 contains 16 residues. Germline V gives CDR1 DFQATT, CDR2 SNEGSKA (reference sequence). With 2 bases clipped from V and 0 bases from J, the junction kept 4 bases outside the gene matches. The CDR3 DNA sequence: TGCAGTGCTAGAAGGACTAGCGTCTCGAACACCGGGGAGCTGTTTTTT. It translates to CSARRTSVSNTGELFF.

This clonotype showed up just a few times. The V call is TRBV28, the J call TRBJ2-5, with TRBD2 matching over 9 bases. V lost 2 bases and J lost 4; bases outside the gene matches: 11. The germline gives CDR1 MDHEN, CDR2 SYDVKM. CDR3 length: 17 amino acids. The CDR3 nucleotides are TGTGCCAGCAGTTTAGGGCTAGCGGGGTATTTGGGAGAGACCCAGTACTTC. It specifies CASSLGLAGYLGETQYF.

In this sample, this clonotype turned up many times. The CDR3 loop reads CASSQLPNTGELFF. CDR3 nucleotides: TGTGCCAGCAGCCAGTTGCCCAACACCGGGGAGCTGTTTTTT. This sequence joins TRBV4-2 and TRBJ2-2; D not resolved. V was trimmed by 3 bases and J by 2 bases, leaving 7 bases between them. The V gene's germline CDR1 is LGHNA and CDR2 YNFKEQ. There are 14 residues in the CDR3.

In its sample, this clonotype was seen a few times. The V and J genes are TRBV10-3 and TRBJ2-7; D tentatively reads TRBD1 or TRBD2 (6 bases each). Germline V gene data show CDR1 as ENHRY and CDR2 as SYGVKD. V was pared by 2 bases and J by 3 bases, with 14 bases between. The CDR3 runs to 15 residues. CDR3 DNA: TGTGCCATCAGTGAGGAAATAGGGGGACTCTACGAGCAGTACTTC. Its translation is CAISEEIGGLYEQYF.

This clonotype showed up many times. This chain links TRBV10-3 with TRBJ2-3; 10 nucleotides match TRBD1. V was clipped by 6 bases and J by 2 bases; unmatched bases: 14. This CDR3 is built from 18 residues. Germline V gene data show CDR1 as ENHRY and CDR2 as SYGVKD. CDR3 in amino acids: CAISPKIGTGANTDTQYF. CDR3 in DNA: TGTGCCATCAGCCCAAAGATTGGGACAGGGGCAAACACAGATACGCAGTATTTT.

This clonotype has at least ten counts. V is TRBV3-1 and J is TRBJ2-7; no clear D gene. The CDR3 runs 15 residues. V shed 1 base and J shed 2 bases, with 12 bases lying between them. From germline, CDR1 is LGHDT and CDR2 YNNKEL (reference sequence). CDR3 protein: CASSQVMTATYEQYF. The CDR3 DNA reads as TGTGCCAGCAGCCAAGTGATGACTGCAACCTACGAGCAGTACTTC.

The gene calls are TRBV20-1 and TRBJ2-3, with TRBD2 matching over 9 bases. After removal of 4 bases from V and 2 bases from J, the junction contained 1 base not matched to a gene. Germline CDR1 is DFQATT and CDR2 is SNEGSKA (reference sequence). This CDR3 has 13 residues. This chain's CDR3 is CSAKRGVTDTQYF. The CDR3, as DNA: TGCAGTGCTAAGCGGGGGGTCACAGATACGCAGTATTTT.

This clonotype was picked up many times. The rearrangement links TRBV20-1 to TRBJ2-2; 7 nucleotides align to TRBD2. Trimming at V came to 3 bases and at J to 3 bases, leaving 7 bases not matched to a gene. The CDR3 has 15 residues. Germline lookup yields CDR1 DFQATT and CDR2 SNEGSKA (reference sequence). The CDR3 DNA follows: TGCAGTGCTAGTGAAGGGAGCGGGGACACCGGGGAGCTGTTTTTT. Translation: CSASEGSGDTGELFF.

The genes are TRBV3-1 and TRBJ2-2; D tentatively reads TRBD1 or TRBD2 (5 bases each). The ends were cut back, 3 bases at V and 4 bases at J, with 24 bases in the middle. This CDR3 comprises 19 residues. CDR1 LGHDT and CDR2 YNNKEL come from the germline V gene (reference sequence). The CDR3 DNA follows: TGTGCCAGCAGCCATACTAAGATGGGGACCCTTAGGGGCACCGGGGAGCTGTTTTTT. This sequence encodes CASSHTKMGTLRGTGELFF.

This clonotype was observed a few times. The chain combines TRBV6-4 with TRBJ1-2; D is perhaps TRBD1 (6 bases). Germline-derived CDR1 and CDR2 are MRHNA and SNTAGT. The CDR3 is 14 residues long. Trimming shortened V by 4 bases and J by 5 bases, and 14 bases separated the two germline ends. The CDR3 protein is CASSASGDAYGYTF. CDR3 DNA sequence: TGTGCCAGCAGTGCCTCAGGGGACGCATATGGCTACACCTTC.

The genes are TRBV5-1 and TRBJ2-7, with TRBD1 identical over 12 bases. The CDR3 is made up of 18 amino acids. CDR1 and CDR2 from the germline V gene are SGHRS and YFSETQ. After removal of 4 bases from V and 0 bases from J, the junction contained 11 bases not matched to a gene. The CDR3 here is CASSLRPGQGASSYEQYF. CDR3 coding DNA: TGCGCCAGCAGCCTCCGGCCGGGACAGGGGGCGAGCTCCTACGAGCAGTACTTC.

The V and J genes are TRBV3-1 and TRBJ1-2, with D unclear. The CDR3 consists of 15 residues. From germline, CDR1 is LGHDT and CDR2 YNNKEL (reference sequence). V was clipped by 3 bases and J by 5 bases, with 16 bases between them. For the CDR3, the DNA is TGTGCCAGCAGCCATGATATGAGTCTGGGGTATGGCTACACCTTC. It is translated as CASSHDMSLGYGYTF.

There are a few counts of this clonotype. This chain joins TRBV18 and TRBJ2-3; D not certain. The germline CDR1 and CDR2 sequences are KGHSH and LQKENI. The CDR3 is 13 residues long. V lost 0 bases and J lost 6, with 7 bases in between. The CDR3 sequence: CASSPPISDTQYF. In DNA, the CDR3 is TGTGCCAGCTCACCACCCATTTCCGATACGCAGTATTTT.

This chain links TRBV7-9 with TRBJ2-7; D possibly matches TRBD1 or TRBD2 (5 bases each). The CDR3 covers 14 residues. CDR1 and CDR2 (germline): SEHNR, FQNEAQ (reference sequence). Trimming cost V 0 bases and J 2 bases, with 8 bases left between them. This chain's CDR3 is CASSLAEGPYEQYF. In DNA, the CDR3 is TGTGCCAGCAGCTTAGCCGAGGGACCCTACGAGCAGTACTTC.

This clonotype was counted only a few times. The V call is TRBV10-1, the J call TRBJ2-1; a possible D gene is TRBD2 (6 bases). Trimming stripped 0 bases from V and 9 bases from J, with 12 bases between. The CDR3 sequence is 14 residues long. Germline V CDR1 and CDR2: WNHNN, SYGVQD (reference sequence). The CDR3 loop reads CASSESFGGGEQFF. The DNA of the CDR3 is TGCGCCAGCAGTGAGTCGTTCGGGGGTGGTGAGCAGTTCTTC.

This clonotype was seen many times. The DNA for the CDR3 is TGTGCCAGCACCCTATTGGAGACCCAGTACTTC. Translation: CASTLLETQYF. The chain carries TRBV7-2 and TRBJ2-5; D unclear. The CDR3 contains 11 residues. V lost 7 bases and J lost 5, with 8 bases in between. Germline V CDR1 and CDR2: SGHTA, FQGNSA. The full variable domain, its missing parts supplied by reference TRBV7-2 and TRBJ2-5, is GAGVSQSPSNKVTEKGKDVELRCDPISGHTALYWYRQSLGQGLEFLIYFQGNSAPDKSGLPSDRFSAERTGGSVSTLTIQRTQQEDSAVYLCASTLLETQYFGPGTRLLVL.

Ten or more counts support this clonotype. The chain links TRBV12-3 or TRBV12-4 to TRBJ2-4, with TRBD1 matching 8 bases. With V trimmed by 4 bases and J by 8 bases, 7 bases remained unmatched. The CDR3 loop spans 14 amino acids. The CDR3 DNA follows: TGTGCCAGCAGTTCCGCTGGACAGGGTGACATTCAGTACTTC. Encoded protein: CASSSAGQGDIQYF.

The rearrangement uses TRBV6-2 or TRBV6-3 and TRBJ2-1, with 15 positions matching TRBD2. Losses at the gene ends were 10 bases for V and 4 bases for J; bases not matched to a gene: 17. Looked up from germline, CDR1 is MNHEY and CDR2 is SVGEGT. This CDR3 spans 19 amino acids. CDR3 region: CATMPFGTSGRSSYNEQFF. The CDR3 DNA sequence: TGTGCCACCATGCCCTTCGGGACTAGCGGGAGGTCATCGTACAATGAGCAGTTCTTC.

The chain uses TRBV28 and TRBJ2-5; tentatively, D is TRBD1 or TRBD2 (6 bases each). Germline V CDR1 and CDR2: MDHEN, SYDVKM. CDR3 length: 14 amino acids. With 5 bases removed from V and 2 bases from J, the gap between germline ends came to 12 bases. CDR3 nucleotide sequence: TGTGCCAGCAGTCGGGGGCTTAGACAAGAGACCCAGTACTTC. This gives the protein CASSRGLRQETQYF. Full variable domain (remainder filled in from reference TRBV28 and TRBJ2-5): DVKVTQSSRYLVKRTGEKVFLECVQDMDHENMFWYRQDPGLGLRLIYFSYDVKMKEKGDIPEGYSVSREKKERFSLILESASTNQTSMYLCASSRGLRQETQYFGPGTRLLVL.

This clonotype came up many times. V is TRBV9 and J is TRBJ2-1; a possible D gene is TRBD1 (5 bases). V was cut by 0 bases and J by 7 bases, with 20 bases left in between. CDR1 and CDR2 from the germline V gene are SGDLS and YYNGEE. This CDR3 spans 17 amino acids. In nucleotides, the CDR3 is TGTGCCAGCAGCGTAGCTGTGGCAGGGATACTGGGTAATGAGCAGTTCTTC. Protein product: CASSVAVAGILGNEQFF.

Many counts were recorded for this clonotype. The chain links TRBV4-2 to TRBJ2-2; TRBD2 agrees at 7 bases. Germline trimming cut 2 bases from V and 4 bases from J; bases unmatched to any gene: 13. The CDR3 extends over 18 amino acids. CDR1 is LGHNA, CDR2 YNFKEQ, per germline. Written as DNA, the CDR3 is TGTGCCAGCAGCCAAAGTCATGGGGGGGTCGGGAGCACCGGGGAGCTGTTTTTT. Protein: CASSQSHGGVGSTGELFF.

This clonotype came up a few times. This chain connects TRBV7-2 to TRBJ2-5; the D gene could be TRBD1 or TRBD2 (7 bases each). The CDR3 loop spans 14 amino acids. The germline CDR1 and CDR2 sequences are SGHTA and FQGNSA. Trimming removed 8 bases at V and 2 bases at J, with 15 bases between. The DNA for the CDR3 is TGTGCCAGCTCAGGGGGAGGGAAGCAAGAGACCCAGTACTTC. Translated: CASSGGGKQETQYF.

V is TRBV29-1 and J is TRBJ2-5; 7 bases agree with TRBD1. The V gene's germline CDR1 is SQVTM and CDR2 ANQGSEA. The CDR3 is made up of 14 amino acids. V trimming: 3 bases; J trimming: 1 base; junction bases outside the gene matches: 5. CDR3 amino acids: CSVETGQTQETQYF. The CDR3 nucleotides read TGCAGCGTTGAGACGGGACAGACCCAAGAGACCCAGTACTTC.

The CDR3 coding sequence is TGCGCCAGCAGCCAATTTGGGCTAAGTGGAGGGGCTGCTGGAAACACCATATATTTT. Its translation: CASSQFGLSGGAAGNTIYF. V gene TRBV4-1 combines with J gene TRBJ1-3; the D gene is possibly TRBD1 (5 bases). V was trimmed by 2 bases and J by 2 bases, leaving 22 bases between them. The CDR3 runs 19 residues. The germline V gene has CDR1 MGHRA and CDR2 YSYEKL.